The 5 T cell receptor beta chains given below trace back to one sample, sequenced in a study of metastatic and nonmetastatic thyroid tumors. Not a single patient had been given any form of treatment at any point before undergoing thyroid surgery. TCRdb re-clonotyped the PCR reads via MiXCR. Among a few thousand clones, more than 15% were seen once, and the ten largest hold 15% to 20%. The sample consisted of adjacent normal tissue. The source is a female donor with papillary thyroid cancer or a benign thyroid nodule (not recorded which). Some clones in this sample may be carry-over from other donors' samples.

This clone came up a few times. One junction end does not reproduce the germline sequence, and a read error may be involved. This rearrangement joins TRBV12-3 or TRBV12-4 to TRBJ1-1; possible D gene TRBD1, 5 bases. The CDR3 consists of 15 residues. The CDR3 DNA reads TGTGCCAGAACTCAAGGGGCCCAGATGAACACTGAAGATTTCTTT. Protein product: CARTQGAQMNTEDFF.

Worth noting for this clone: One junction end disagrees with the germline gene, perhaps due to a read error. In nucleotides, the CDR3 is TGCGCCAGCAGCTTGGAGGGACTAGTCTACGATGAGCAGTTCTTC. As protein: CASSLEGLVYDEQFF. The rearrangement joins TRBV5-1 to TRBJ2-1, with 8 bases lining up with TRBD2. In germline, CDR1 is SGHRS, CDR2 YFSETQ. The CDR3 runs to 15 residues.

The chain employs TRBV5-1 and TRBJ2-7; 10 bases are shared with TRBD1. This CDR3 is built from 17 residues. The ends lost 4 bases at V and 4 bases at J; junction bases unmatched: 14. The germline gives CDR1 SGHRS, CDR2 YFSETQ. In nucleotides, the CDR3 is TGCGCCAGCAGCCCCGAGGCGGGGACAGGGGAAGGGTACGAGCAGTACGTC. Its translation is CASSPEAGTGEGYEQYV.

This clone came up a few times. The CDR3 sequence is CSARVPPGLAGGRSYNEQFF. For the CDR3, the DNA is TGCAGTGCTAGAGTCCCACCGGGACTAGCGGGAGGTAGGTCCTACAATGAGCAGTTCTTC. This rearrangement joins TRBV20-1 to TRBJ2-1; 15 bases are a match to TRBD2. The CDR3 has 20 residues. Germline trimming cut 1 base from V and 1 base from J; bases unmatched to any gene: 11. Germline CDR1 DFQATT, CDR2 SNEGSKA (reference sequence).

V gene TRBV3-1 combines with J gene TRBJ2-2; D is unclear. Germline lookup yields CDR1 LGHDT and CDR2 YNNKEL (reference sequence). The V and J ends lost 7 bases and 5 bases respectively, with 5 bases between them. The CDR3 is 11 amino acids. CDR3 DNA sequence: TGTGCCAGCATAGGGACCGGGGAGCTGTTTTTT. It specifies CASIGTGELFF.